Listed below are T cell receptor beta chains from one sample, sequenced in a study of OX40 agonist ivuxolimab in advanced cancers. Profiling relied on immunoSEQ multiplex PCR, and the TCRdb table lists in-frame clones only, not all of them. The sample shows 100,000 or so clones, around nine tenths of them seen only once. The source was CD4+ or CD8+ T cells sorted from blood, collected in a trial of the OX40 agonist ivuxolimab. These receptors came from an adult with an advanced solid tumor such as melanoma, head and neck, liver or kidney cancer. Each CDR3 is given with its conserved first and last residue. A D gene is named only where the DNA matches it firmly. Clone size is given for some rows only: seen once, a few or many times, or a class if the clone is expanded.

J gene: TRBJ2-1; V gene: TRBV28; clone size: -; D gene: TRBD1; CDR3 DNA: TGTGCCAGCACCGGGACAGTATACAATGAGCAGTTCTTC; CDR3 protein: CASTGTVYNEQFF
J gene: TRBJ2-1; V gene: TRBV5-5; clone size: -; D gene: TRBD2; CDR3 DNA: TGTGCCAGCAGCTTGACTAGCGGGACTGAGCAGTTCTTC; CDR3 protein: CASSLTSGTEQFF
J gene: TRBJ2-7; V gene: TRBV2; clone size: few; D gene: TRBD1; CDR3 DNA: TGTGCCAGCAGCGTGGGACAGGTGTCCTACGAGCAGTACTTC; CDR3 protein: CASSVGQVSYEQYF
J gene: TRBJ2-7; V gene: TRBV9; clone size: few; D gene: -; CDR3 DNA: TGTGCCAGCAGCGTAGAGGAAGCGGCTAGCGTCTTCTCCTACGAGCAGTACTTC; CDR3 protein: CASSVEEAASVFSYEQYF
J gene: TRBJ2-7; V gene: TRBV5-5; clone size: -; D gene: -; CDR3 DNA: TGTGCCAGCAGCTTGGACAGCGGAACCTACTACGAGCAGTACTTC; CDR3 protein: CASSLDSGTYYEQYF
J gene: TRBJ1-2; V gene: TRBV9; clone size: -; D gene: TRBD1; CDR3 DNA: TGTGCCAGCAGCGTAGCCGGGACAGGGGACCTTGGCTACACCTTC; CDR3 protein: CASSVAGTGDLGYTF
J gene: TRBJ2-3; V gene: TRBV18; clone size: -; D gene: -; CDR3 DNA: TGTGCCAGCTCACCCGTGGGAGCGCTCACAGATACGCAGTATTTT; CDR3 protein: CASSPVGALTDTQYF
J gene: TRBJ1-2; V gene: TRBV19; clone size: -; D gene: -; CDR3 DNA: TGTGCCAGTAGCAACAGGGATTATGGCTACACCTTC; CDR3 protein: CASSNRDYGYTF
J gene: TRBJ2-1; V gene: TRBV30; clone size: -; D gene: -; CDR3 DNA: TGTGCCTGGAGTGTACTTGTTGGAGGGCCTTATGGTGAGCAGTTCTTC; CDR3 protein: CAWSVLVGGPYGEQFF
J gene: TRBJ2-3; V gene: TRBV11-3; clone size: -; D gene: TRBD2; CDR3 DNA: TGTGCCAGCAGCTCCGGACTAGCGGCTGATACGCAGTATTTT; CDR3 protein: CASSSGLAADTQYF
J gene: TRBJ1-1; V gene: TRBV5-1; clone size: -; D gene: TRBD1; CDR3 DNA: TGCGCCAGCAGCGCCGGGGGACAGGGGGCCACTGAAGCTTTCTTT; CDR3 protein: CASSAGGQGATEAFF
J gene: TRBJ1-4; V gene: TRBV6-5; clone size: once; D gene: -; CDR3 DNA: TGTGCCAGCAGGGACGACGCAACTAATGAAAAACTGTCTTTT; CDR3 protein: CASRDDATNEKLSF
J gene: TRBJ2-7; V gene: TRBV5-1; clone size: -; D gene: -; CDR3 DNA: TGCGCCAGCAGCCTGGGCGGTTCTACCTACGAGCAGTACTTC; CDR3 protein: CASSLGGSTYEQYF
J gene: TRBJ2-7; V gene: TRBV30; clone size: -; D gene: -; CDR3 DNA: TGTGCCTGGAGTCAGGGTTCCCACGAGCAGTACTTC; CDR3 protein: CAWSQGSHEQYF
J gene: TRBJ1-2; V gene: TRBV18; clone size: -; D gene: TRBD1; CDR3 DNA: TGTGCCAGCTCACCCGCAGGGGGCGGCTATGGCTACACCTTC; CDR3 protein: CASSPAGGGYGYTF
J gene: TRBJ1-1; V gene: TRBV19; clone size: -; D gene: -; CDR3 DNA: TGTGCCAGTAGTATAGGCGCTAACACTGAAGCTTTCTTT; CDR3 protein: CASSIGANTEAFF
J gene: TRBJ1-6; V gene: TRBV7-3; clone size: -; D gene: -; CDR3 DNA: TGTGCCAGCAGCTTAAGCTCTGATTCACCCCTCCACTTT; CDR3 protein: CASSLSSDSPLHF
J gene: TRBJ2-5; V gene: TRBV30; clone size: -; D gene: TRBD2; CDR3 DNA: TGTGCCTGGAGTGTCGGGACTAGCGGTACAGAGACCCAGTACTTC; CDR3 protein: CAWSVGTSGTETQYF
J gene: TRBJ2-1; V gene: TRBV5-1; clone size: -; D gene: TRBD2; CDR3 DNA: TGCGCCAGCAGCTTGGCGACTAGCGGCTACAATGAGCAGTTCTTC; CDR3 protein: CASSLATSGYNEQFF
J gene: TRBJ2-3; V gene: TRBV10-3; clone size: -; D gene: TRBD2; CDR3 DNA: TGTGCCATTTTAGCGGGAGGGATCGACACAGATACGCAGTATTTT; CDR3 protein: CAILAGGIDTDTQYF
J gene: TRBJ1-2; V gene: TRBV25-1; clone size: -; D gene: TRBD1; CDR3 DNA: TGTGCCAGCAGTGCCGGGACAGCCTATGGCTACACCTTC; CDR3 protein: CASSAGTAYGYTF
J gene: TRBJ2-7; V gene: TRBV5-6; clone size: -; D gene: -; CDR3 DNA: TGTGCCAGCAGCTTTCGGCAGGACAAATACGAGCAGTACTTC; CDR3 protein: CASSFRQDKYEQYF
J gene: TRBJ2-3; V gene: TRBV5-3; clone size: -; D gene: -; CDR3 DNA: TGTGCCAGAAGCTTGGCCGACACAGATACGCAGTATTTT; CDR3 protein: CARSLADTDTQYF
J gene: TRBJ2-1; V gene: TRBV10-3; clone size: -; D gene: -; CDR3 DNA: TGTGCCATCAGTGAGTCGCCAGGGGAGAATGAGCAGTTCTTC; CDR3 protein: CAISESPGENEQFF
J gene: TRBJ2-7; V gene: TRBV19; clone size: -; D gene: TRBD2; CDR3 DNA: TGTGCCAGTAGCCAATTTAGCGGGCCTACCTACGAGCAGTACTTC; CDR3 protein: CASSQFSGPTYEQYF
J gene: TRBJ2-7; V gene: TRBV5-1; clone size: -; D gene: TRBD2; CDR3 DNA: TGCGCCAGCAGCTTTTCCGTCGGGACTAGCGGGACATACGAGCAGTACTTC; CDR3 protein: CASSFSVGTSGTYEQYF
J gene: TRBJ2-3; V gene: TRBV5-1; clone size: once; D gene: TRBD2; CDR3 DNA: TGCGCCAGCAGCTTGGGGAGCGGGAGAGAAGATACGCAGTATTTT; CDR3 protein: CASSLGSGREDTQYF
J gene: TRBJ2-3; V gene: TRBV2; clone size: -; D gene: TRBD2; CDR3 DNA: TGTGCCAGCAGGGACGTTAGCGGGAGTACAGATACGCAGTATTTT; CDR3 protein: CASRDVSGSTDTQYF
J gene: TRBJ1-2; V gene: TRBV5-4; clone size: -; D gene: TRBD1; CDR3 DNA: TGTGCCAGCAGTACCGCCCGCCCCGGACAGGGCTATGGCTACACCTTC; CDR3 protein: CASSTARPGQGYGYTF
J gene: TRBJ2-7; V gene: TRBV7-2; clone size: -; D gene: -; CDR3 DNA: TGTGCCAGCAGCTTAGGGGGGGTGAGCTCCTACGAGCAGTACTTC; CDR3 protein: CASSLGGVSSYEQYF
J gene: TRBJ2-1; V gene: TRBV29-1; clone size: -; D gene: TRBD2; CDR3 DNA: TGCAGCGTTAAAGCAGCGGGAGGCGGGTCATGGGTCTTC; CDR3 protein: CSVKAAGGGSWVF
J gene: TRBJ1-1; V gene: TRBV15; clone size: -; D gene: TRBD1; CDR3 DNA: TGTGCCACCAGCAGACGTACTTTAGAAGACAGGGGGCGGATTTTGAGAACTGAAGCTTTCTTT; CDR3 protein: CATSRRTLEDRGRILRTEAFF
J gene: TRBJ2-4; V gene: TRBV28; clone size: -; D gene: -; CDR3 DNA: TGTGCCAGCAGTTTCAACCGCTACATTCAGTACTTC; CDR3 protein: CASSFNRYIQYF
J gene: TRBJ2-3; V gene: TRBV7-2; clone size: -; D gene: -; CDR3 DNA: TGTGCCAGCAGCCCCGGTCTAAGCACAGATACGCAGTATTTT; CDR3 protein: CASSPGLSTDTQYF
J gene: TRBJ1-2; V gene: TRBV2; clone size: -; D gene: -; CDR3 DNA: TGTGCCAGCAGTGAGGGACTCGGGAGGAGCTATGGCTACACCTTC; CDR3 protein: CASSEGLGRSYGYTF
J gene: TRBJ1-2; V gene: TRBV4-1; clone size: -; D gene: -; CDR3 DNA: TGTGCCAGCAGCCAAGGAGGCGGGATTATCTATGGCTACACCTTC; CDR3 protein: CASSQGGGIIYGYTF
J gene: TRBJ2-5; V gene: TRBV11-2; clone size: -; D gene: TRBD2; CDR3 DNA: TGTGCCAGCAGCGGATGGACTAGCGGGAGGGCCGAGGAGACCCAGTACTTC; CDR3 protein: CASSGWTSGRAEETQYF
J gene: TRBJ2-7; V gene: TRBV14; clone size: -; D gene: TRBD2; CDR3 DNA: TGTGCCAGCAACGATACAGAGACTAGCGGCTCCTACGAGCAGTACTTC; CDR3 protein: CASNDTETSGSYEQYF
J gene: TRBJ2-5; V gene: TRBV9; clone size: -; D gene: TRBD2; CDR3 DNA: TGTGCCAGCAGCGTTGGGACTAGCGGGAGGTTGGGTGAGACCCAGTACTTC; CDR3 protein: CASSVGTSGRLGETQYF
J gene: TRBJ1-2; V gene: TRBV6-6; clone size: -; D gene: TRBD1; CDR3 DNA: TGTGCCAGCAGAATAGGGACAGGGGATGGCTACACCTTC; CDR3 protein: CASRIGTGDGYTF
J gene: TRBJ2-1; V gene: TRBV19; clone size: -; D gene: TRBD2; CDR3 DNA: TGTGCCAGTAGTTGGGCGAGCGGGAGCTCCTACAATGAGCAGTTCTTC; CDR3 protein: CASSWASGSSYNEQFF
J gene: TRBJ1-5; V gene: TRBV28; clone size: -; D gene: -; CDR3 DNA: TGTGCCAGCAGAGTACCTGTTGGCAATCAGCCCCAGCATTTT; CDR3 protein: CASRVPVGNQPQHF
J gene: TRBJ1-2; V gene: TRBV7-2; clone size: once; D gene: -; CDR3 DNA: TGTGCCAGCAGCTTAGCTAGTCCTTATGGCTACACCTTC; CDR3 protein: CASSLASPYGYTF